This paragraph covers one TCR beta chain sequence. The sample belongs to a study of T-cell memory formation after mild COVID-19. This CDR3 contains 13 residues. The V gene lost 6 bases and the J gene lost 4 bases, with 10 bases spanning the gap. Germline CDR1 is SEHNR and CDR2 is FQNEAQ (reference sequence). Constant-segment-primed 5'RACE gave TCR alpha and TCR beta cDNA libraries with sample barcodes and UMIs. Each CDR3 protein is one row after TCRdb ran MiXCR on the 5' RACE reads. The sample lists roughly 510,000 distinct CDR3 sequences; around 16% were seen once. The sequenced sample consisted of PBMCs or a T cell subset sorted from them (not recorded which). The clonotype was recovered from an adult woman who had mild COVID-19 (a few samples of this study predate the infection). Cell type and time point are not known. The chain couples TRBV7-9 to TRBJ2-1; D not resolved. This CDR3 is CASRGTKYNEQFF. The CDR3 coding sequence is TGTGCCAGCAGAGGTACAAAGTACAATGAGCAGTTCTTC. The full variable domain, completed using reference TRBV7-9 and TRBJ2-1, is DTGVSQNPRHKITKRGQNVTFRCDPISEHNRLYWYRQTLGQGPEFLTYFQNEAQLEKSRLLSDRFSAERPKGSFSTLEIQRTEQGDSAMYLCASRGTKYNEQFFGPGTRLTVL.